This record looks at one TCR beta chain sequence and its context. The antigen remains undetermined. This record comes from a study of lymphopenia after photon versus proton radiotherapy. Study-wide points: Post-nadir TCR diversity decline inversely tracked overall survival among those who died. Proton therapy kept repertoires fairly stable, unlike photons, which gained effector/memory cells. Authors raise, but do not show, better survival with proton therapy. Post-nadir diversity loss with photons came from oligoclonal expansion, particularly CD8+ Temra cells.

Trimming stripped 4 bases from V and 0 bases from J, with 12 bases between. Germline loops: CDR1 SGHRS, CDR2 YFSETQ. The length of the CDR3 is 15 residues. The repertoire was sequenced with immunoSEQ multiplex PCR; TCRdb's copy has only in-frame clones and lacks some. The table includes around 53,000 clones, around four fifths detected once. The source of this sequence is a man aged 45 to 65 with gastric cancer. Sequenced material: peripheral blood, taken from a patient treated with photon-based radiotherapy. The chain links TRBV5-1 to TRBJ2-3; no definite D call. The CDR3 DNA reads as TGCGCCAGCAGCCCGCGGCTTGTTAGCACAGATACGCAGTATTTT. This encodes CASSPRLVSTDTQYF. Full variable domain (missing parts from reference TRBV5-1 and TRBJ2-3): KAGVTQTPRYLIKTRGQQVTLSCSPISGHRSVSWYQQTPGQGLQFLFEYFSETQRNKGNFPGRFSGRQFSNSRSEMNVSTLELGDSALYLCASSPRLVSTDTQYFGPGTRLTVL.